This paragraph reports one T cell receptor (beta chain). What this receptor recognizes is not known. No base qualities exist here, and no much larger clone lies one base off it. In total, just over 650 healthy bone marrow donors made up the cohort. At the time of sampling, all cohort members were nominally healthy, though unrecorded immune exposures were likely present. The donor was CMV seronegative and was included in the group of hundreds of seronegative cohort members. Every donor gave a peripheral blood sample, and the peripheral blood mononuclear cells from that sample were used for TCR beta sequencing. The Qiagen DNeasy Blood Extraction Kit was used to extract genomic DNA from the blood cell samples. This specimen belongs to a study of cytomegalovirus exposure and HLA in healthy donors (dated by TCRdb to about 2017). About the full investigation: According to an earlier analysis of a few hundred of the donors, 150 million to 200 million T cells yielded 117 million unique TCR beta sequences and 276 Gb of sequence data. Among 398 genotyped donors of the cohort, an average of approximately 200,000 unique TCR beta nucleotide sequences was sequenced per donor, of which 15% to 20% were non-productive. Of the approximately 400 genotyped donors, about 80% fell in the genetic ancestry cluster associated with self-reported Caucasian donors. Four or five DR-DQ haplotypes were handled as single units for association and clustering because linkage in the cohort was strong. Alongside the repertoire data, information on donor age, sex, ethnicity and CMV serostatus was compiled. Typing coverage differed by locus: A, B, C, DRB1 and DQB1 were typed in about 629-630 donors, DQA1 in 522, DPA1 in approximately 610, and DPB1 in 450 to 480. Besides the first cohort of roughly 640 subjects, a separate validation cohort made up of roughly 130 different subjects was used. Rather than drawing on any new phenotypic data, the later analysis identified candidate immune exposures from TCR beta sequences and the way those sequences occurred across donors. An earlier analysis of several hundred of the donors applied high-throughput TCR beta sequencing to assess whether each TCR beta V gene segment acted as functional or pseudogenic. In a later genetic analysis, genome-wide SNP genotypes for about 55% of the roughly 670 donors were used, and that subset was treated as a discovery cohort. The T cell repertoires of 666 subjects were profiled by immunosequencing and related to cytomegalovirus serostatus. About 280 gigabases of sequencing data and 80 million or so unique TCR sequences were included in an early release covering roughly 700 HLA-typed donors. HLA typing covered class I and class II loci at four-digit resolution. In a later analysis, previously published TCR beta repertoires from about 640 donors were re-analyzed and high-resolution HLA genotyping was added so that TCR occurrence patterns could be studied. All discovery cohort repertoires had been generated using a single sequencing platform. To predict cytomegalovirus infection status, the study combined high-throughput TCR immunosequencing, statistical association of individual TCRs with disease status, and machine learning. The study aimed to test whether cataloging public T cell receptors could reveal signatures of past pathogen exposure. The full study reports these points: In a later analysis, HLA-associated TCR beta chains showed more clonal expansion and lower generation probabilities than non-associated chains that were equally common. Across donors, most TCR sequences were observed very rarely, whereas some public TCRs were present in many individuals. Because counts were too low, about 18 rarely observed V segments, including chromosome 9 orphons, were left out of the earlier analysis of some 600 of the donors. It was suggested by the authors that the approach could potentially be generalized to other disease states and immunological phenotypes. In a later genetic analysis, fewer N-insertions in productive TCRs were reported among donors in an Asian-associated ancestry cluster than the approximately 630-donor mean. In both the original and validation cohorts, the classifier was reported to diagnose cytomegalovirus status with high specificity and sensitivity. The cohort was sequenced for TCR beta chains only, and without alpha or paired-chain data the features that could be detected were limited. In an earlier analysis of more than 450 of the donors, most TCR beta V segments were observed in productive rearrangements about 87% or about 30% of the time, broadly matching IMGT annotations. Strong co-occurrence of HLA alleles, especially DR and DQ, made assigning TCR associations to individual alleles difficult. A later analysis found that TCR association rates varied across HLA loci, with DRB1 alleles showing the most associated TCRs and HLA-C alleles the fewest. For the cohort, immune exposure information was limited to CMV serostatus. A cluster of highly shared sequence variants was judged likely to represent a technical artifact of the sequencing pipeline. Because some donors lacked HLA typing at each locus, the association tests relied only on the typed subset. Linkage disequilibrium might explain the correlated functional status among segregating V segments, but an unknown experimental factor could not be ruled out. Most CMV-associated TCR beta chains appeared to be HLA-restricted in a later analysis, and the HLA associations seemed to be driven largely by CMV exposure. A further reported finding was that TCR beta sequences accurately predicted the HLA-A and HLA-B alleles for most subjects in the first cohort. In a later analysis, several top co-occurrence clusters were reported to appear linked to parvovirus B19, influenza, CMV and Epstein-Barr virus. Because the 87-base-pair reads could not distinguish some IMGT-functional V segments, including TRBV6-2 and TRBV6-3, those segments were excluded. A few of the identified cytomegalovirus-associated TCR beta chains were confirmed in vitro to be specific for cytomegalovirus antigens. Sequencing depth was assumed to be roughly uniform across donors in the presence/absence analyses, though that assumption may not hold. A total of 150 or so TCR beta chains were listed by the study as associated with cytomegalovirus. V-gene and J-gene trimming of TCR beta chains was associated with a missense DCLRE1C variant in a later genetic analysis, and the association was replicated in an independent cohort. At a false discovery rate of 0.05, a later analysis linked around 15,000 TCR beta sequences to specific HLA alleles.

V is cut by 3 bases and J by 2 bases, and the space between the germline ends is 7 bases. Including the terminal cysteine and phenylalanine, the CDR3 comprises 13 residues. The only DNA kept is the CDR3, 39 bases in frame from the first base. The germline V gene encodes CDR1 SQVTM and CDR2 ANQGSEA. Library preparation employed the immunoSEQ multiplex PCR assay. For the multiplex PCR, a mixture combining 60 forward primers for TCR Vbeta segments and 13 reverse primers for TCR Jbeta segments was used. The CDR3 region of rearranged TCR beta genes was amplified from genomic DNA by a multiplex PCR assay. On the Illumina HiSeq System, the amplified TCR beta libraries were sequenced as 87-base-pair reads. The published analysis was carried out like this. In a later analysis, approximately 74 million unique TCR beta chains were counted across the roughly 610 repertoires, and roughly 9.9 million of these chains were shared by at least two donors. Raw reads were error-corrected and collapsed into unique sequences by a nearest-neighbor algorithm in which closely related sequences were merged to remove PCR and sequencing errors. Alignment of CDR3 sequences to IMGT reference sequences was used to assign V, D and J gene segments. For a sequence to be retained, a match of at least six nucleotides to both a V gene segment and a J gene segment was required. Rearrangements were classified as productive when the CDR3 lacked stop codons and remained in frame with V and J, and all other rearrangements were classified as non-productive. CDR3 was defined by IMGT convention, running from the second conserved V-encoded cysteine to the conserved J-encoded phenylalanine. The earlier analysis of about 590 of the donors excluded sequences that lacked an unambiguous match to a single V gene segment. An earlier analysis of fewer than 650 of the donors classified V segments as functional when productive rearrangements were above 56.7% and as segregating when the standard deviation between donors was above 5%. A statistical classification framework was built to diagnose cytomegalovirus status from the catalog of TCR beta chain sequences. In a later analysis, TCR nucleotide sequences were compared against IMGT/GENE-DB human TR gene sequences so that V and J genes could be assigned. The TCRdist pipeline was used in a later analysis to assign CDR3 sequences and most-parsimonious VDJ recombination scenarios. In a later analysis, every TCR beta chain was defined by the combination of its CDR3 amino acid sequence and its V-gene family, and reads without a unique V-gene family were dropped. In a later analysis, around 600 highly shared, low-generation-probability nucleotide sequences were removed to address suspected cross-contamination and a sequencing artifact. A later analysis calculated a clonal expansion index for each public chain from normalized within-repertoire ranks of inferred template counts. In a later analysis, generation probabilities were computed with a VDJ recombination model fitted to out-of-frame rearrangements, and the resulting probabilities were checked against IGoR. Hypergeometric tests were used in a later analysis to score TCR-TCR, TCR-HLA and TCR-CMV co-occurrence, with a repertoire-size bias correction applied to the TCR pairs. A later analysis estimated false discovery rates by permuting HLA or CMV assignments 20 times. A later analysis grouped co-occurring TCRs with DBSCAN, adding TCRdist sequence similarity when clustering within HLA-allele-positive subsets. Co-occurrence clustering excluded repertoires with fewer than 30,000 or more than 120,000 public chains, plus five with anomalous nucleotide sharing. Imported from immuneACCESS, the table was reduced by TCRdb to in-frame sequences with V and J called. These copies leave out some clones; in studies compared against another copy, an unresolved V gene accounts for under half, and the cause of the remainder is not known. V and J calls and clone size are those listed in that table; D and trimming were worked out from the DNA. The sample table records approximately 51,000 clones; under 75% of these occur just once. The top ten constitute 5% to 7.5% of the sample.

The chain couples TRBV29-1 to TRBJ2-2; the D region possibly corresponds to TRBD1 (5 bases align). Sequenced input: PBMCs. The sequence derives from a young man in good health and CMV-seronegative. The DNA sequence is TGCAGCGTTGACAGGGCTAACACCGGGGAGCTGTTTTTT. Its protein is CSVDRANTGELFF.